This T cell receptor beta chain was identified during a study of blood T cell repertoires in COVID-19 (dated by TCRdb to 2018 to 2020). A note on the overall study: Samples from collaborators originated in the United States, Italy and Spain and spanned both the acute and convalescent phases of COVID-19. Where available, HLA class I and class II types were taken from metadata supplied by the sample provider and were not determined by assay-based typing. The prospective study material was composed of cDNA or gDNA derived from T cells, B-cell-depleted T cells, or PBMCs. Nearly every sample came with metadata listing a de-identified subject ID, COVID-19 status, age in years and sex. The repertoires were released in a freely available public database intended as a resource for research on the immune response to SARS-CoV-2. The samples were drawn from two sources: the first 160 participants of the ongoing ImmuneRACE study, and about 1,300 subjects contributed by 6 global collaborators. Subjects who had been exposed to COVID-19, were actively infected with it, or had recovered from it provided the deeply sampled blood TCRbeta repertoires that made up the dataset. Overall study outcomes, separate from this receptor: The amount of clinical and demographic metadata varied by source and participant and was provided uncurated.

TCRbeta CDR3 regions were amplified from genomic DNA using the immunoSEQ Assay, a bias-controlled multiplex PCR. The study's own analysis went as follows. Within the assay, amplification of reference gene primers was used to estimate how many nucleated cells each sample contained. To quantify the absolute abundance of each unique TCRbeta CDR3 rearrangement, sequence reads were collapsed and filtered. For each sample, productive Simpson clonality was calculated as the square root of Simpson's diversity index over productive rearrangements. The table comes from immuneACCESS by way of TCRdb, which keeps in-frame sequences with V and J called. Part of the clones is missing from these tables; in studies checked, under half for an unresolved V gene and the rest for unknown reasons. The V and J calls and clone size are taken from that table; D and trimming were inferred from the DNA. Recorded for this sample are a few hundred thousand clones; approximately 91% of them occurred a single time. The ten biggest clones cover around 1.3% of the sample.

Enrolling through a virtual design, the prospective study's participants ranged in age from roughly 18 to 90 years and lived across 24 United States geographic areas. To assign participants to cohorts, the prospective study relied on clinical history that participants themselves reported in a screening survey and a study questionnaire. In the prospective study, whole blood, serum and a nasopharyngeal or oropharyngeal swab were collected from each participant by mobile phlebotomists. Additional blood draws and questionnaires over a 2-month period could optionally be provided by prospective study participants. Prospective study blood samples were shipped either frozen or at room temperature before DNA extraction. A remark on this clone: It has no known antigen specificity. Qualities for individual bases were not recorded, and no much larger clone is one base off.

Deletion took 0 bases off V and 3 bases off J, with a span of 9 bases between the germline ends. The CDR3 starts with the cysteine, ends with the phenylalanine, and has 15 residues. Of the read, only the CDR3 DNA is kept; its 45 bases are in frame from base 1. Reading the germline V gene gives CDR1 MGHRA and CDR2 YSYEKL. This TCR derives from a human donor in a cohort exposed to, infected with or recovered from COVID-19 (not recorded which). The donor label of this sample is uncertain. The source material was PBMCs or T cells enriched from blood (not recorded which). The V gene is TRBV4-1 and the J gene is TRBJ1-5; the D segment could be TRBD1, given 6 matching bases. The nucleotides are TGCGCCAGCAGCCAAGACAGGGGCACCAATCAGCCCCAGCATTTT. Its protein reads: CASSQDRGTNQPQHF.